This TCR beta chain was recorded in a study of shared clonotypes between healthy human individuals. Libraries were prepared by immunoSEQ multiplex PCR; TCRdb keeps only in-frame clonotypes and omits some of them. The sample shows some 700,000 clones, about nine tenths of them seen only once. The CDR3 has 15 residues. Trimming left V 0 bases short and J 4 bases short, with 11 bases between. CDR1 MNHEY and CDR2 SMNVEV come from the germline V gene (reference sequence). The rearrangement links TRBV27 to TRBJ2-3; a possible D gene is TRBD2 (6 bases). This receptor was obtained from a man between 18 and 29 years old in good health. Some clones in this sample may be carry-over from other donors' samples. The sequencing input was memory CD8+ T cells from PBMCs. The sample's subset: CD45RO+ cells pooled with CCR7-negative TemRA cells. The CDR3 protein is CASSLSEGLPDTQYF. CDR3 coding DNA: TGTGCCAGCAGTTTATCGGAGGGACTTCCAGATACGCAGTATTTT.